These 8 T cell receptor beta chains were sequenced from one sample in a study of CD8 T cells in Susac syndrome. RNA was extracted with the RNeasy kit, and a quantity of roughly 0.45 to 1 ug was reverse transcribed using random hexamers. TCRdb analysed the immunoSEQ multiplex PCR reads with MiXCR anew, one entry per CDR3 protein. The sample yields approximately 120,000 distinct CDR3 sequences, roughly 95% seen once. Sequences were obtained from CD4+ T cells from PBMCs. The receptors here all came from a human donor in good health.

The V and J genes are TRBV5-7 and TRBJ2-1; 12 bases are shared with TRBD2. TRBV5-7 is placed among ORFs of uncertain function. V lost 1 base, J lost 9 bases, and 17 bases stayed unmatched. The CDR3 covers 19 residues. DNA for the CDR3: TGTGCCAGCAGCTTGCTGGCTAGCGGGAGGGCGGGGTTAGACAGTGAGCAGTTCTTC. Translating gives CASSLLASGRAGLDSEQFF.

The table lists this clonotype with a count of one. DNA of the CDR3: TGTGCCAGCAGCCAAGGGCACCGGGACAGGAGCACAGATACGCAGTATTTT. Amino acid sequence: CASSQGHRDRSTDTQYF. The rearrangement uses TRBV4-2 and TRBJ2-3, with TRBD1 identical over 8 bases. Germline V lookup: CDR1 LGHNA, CDR2 YNFKEQ. This CDR3 is 17 amino acids long. After removal of 1 base from V and 0 bases from J, the junction contained 6 bases not matched to a gene.

This clonotype was picked up one time. The rearrangement uses TRBV6-5 and TRBJ1-1, with TRBD1 identical over 8 bases. The junction had 4 bases not matched to a gene; V was cut back by 6 bases and J by 4 bases. Looked up from germline, CDR1 is MNHEY and CDR2 is SVGAGI. This CDR3 region has 13 residues. The CDR3, as DNA: TGTGCCAGCAGCCGACAGGGGATCACTGAAGCTTTCTTT. Translation: CASSRQGITEAFF.

The chain recombines TRBV7-2 with TRBJ2-1, with TRBD1 matching 7 bases. CDR1 is SGHTA, CDR2 FQGNSA, per germline. This CDR3 contains 15 residues. The trim removed 4 bases at V and 5 bases at J, leaving 8 bases unmatched. The chain's CDR3 is CASSSPGQTHNEQFF. Here the CDR3 DNA reads TGTGCCAGCAGCTCCCCGGGACAGACACACAATGAGCAGTTCTTC.

The rearrangement uses TRBV6-5 and TRBJ2-7, with 9 bases matching TRBD1. From germline, CDR1 is MNHEY and CDR2 SVGAGI. This CDR3 comprises 16 residues. V trimming: 2 bases; J trimming: 3 bases; junction bases outside the gene matches: 8. DNA of the CDR3: TGTGCCAGCAGTTACGTAGGGGACAGGGTAATCTACGAGCAGTACTTC. Translation: CASSYVGDRVIYEQYF.

V gene TRBV12-3 or TRBV12-4 combines with J gene TRBJ2-3; D not certain. V was trimmed by 3 bases and J by 7 bases, leaving 11 bases between them. The CDR3 consists of 13 residues. CDR3: CASSLSPEYTQYF. The DNA of the CDR3 is TGTGCCAGCAGTTTGAGCCCAGAGTATACGCAGTATTTT.

The gene calls are TRBV19 and TRBJ2-2; D call uncertain. V lost 3 bases and J 5 bases, leaving 19 bases between the germline ends. CDR3 length: 17 residues. The V gene's germline CDR1 is LNHDA and CDR2 SQIVND (reference sequence). The CDR3 DNA reads TGTGCCAGTAGTATCTCGGTCTTGTCTCGATGGACCGGGGAGCTGTTTTTT. Encoded protein: CASSISVLSRWTGELFF.

The J gene is TRBJ2-1, the V gene TRBV4-2; D gene uncertain. The CDR3 extends over 16 amino acids. CDR1 LGHNA and CDR2 YNFKEQ come from the germline V gene. V shed 0 bases and J shed 5 bases, with 14 bases lying between them. CDR3 sequence: CASSQEGLILNNEQFF. The DNA for the CDR3 is TGTGCCAGCAGCCAAGAAGGGCTGATCCTCAACAATGAGCAGTTCTTC.